The 25 T cell receptor beta chains in this list originate from one sample, sequenced in a study of CD8+ T cells in alopecia areata. RNA was extracted and reverse transcribed into cDNA as the sequencing template. Profiling relied on immunoSEQ multiplex PCR, and the TCRdb table lists in-frame clones only, not all of them. The sample was found to contain about 9,000 clones, and every one recurs. Cutaneous lymph nodes were pooled and cells sorted by CD4, CD8alpha, NKG2D, NKG2ACE and more. Sequencing was performed on CD8+ T cells sorted from a lymph node. All receptors derive from a C3H/HeJ mouse with alopecia areata. The MHC haplotype of the strain is H2-k.

There are a few counts of this clone. The gene names given are mouse names. The read gets to within 4 residues of the CDR3 end, and the germline J gene fills in the rest. This chain connects TRBV13-2 to TRBJ2-5, with 7 bases that match TRBD2. Germline V gene sequence: CDR1 NNHNN, CDR2 SYGAGS (reference sequence). The CDR3 totals 15 residues. V was pared by 0 bases and J by 3 bases, with 4 bases of the junction left unmatched. The sequenced part of the CDR3 DNA is TGTGCCAGCGGTGATGCTCGGGGGGGGCAAGAC. Translation: CASGDARGGQD. The complete CDR3 sequence is CASGDARGGQDTQYF.

The table lists this clone with a few counts. Genes here carry mouse names. The CDR3 extends 4 residues past the end of the read, so its final part is completed from the germline J gene. Additional DNA sequences in this sample encode the identical CDR3. The chain employs TRBV31 and TRBJ2-5, with a weak D call TRBD2 (6 bases). Germline CDR1 GKSSPN, CDR2 SITVG. The V and J ends lost 0 bases and 0 bases respectively, with 10 bases between them. The CDR3 is made up of 15 amino acids. This CDR3 reads CAWSLLGDNQDTQYF. CDR3 DNA (partial): TGTGCCTGGAGTCTTTTGGGGGATAACCAAGAC.

This clone was recorded many times. Each gene name is a mouse one. The read falls 4 residues short of the CDR3 end, and the missing part is taken from the germline J gene. The rearrangement joins TRBV13-1 to TRBJ2-2; no firm D call. Germline CDR1 reads NSHNY; CDR2 reads SYGAGN. Between the trimmed V and J ends, which lost 2 bases and 5 bases, there was a span of 10 bases. There are 14 residues in the CDR3. The CDR3 region is CASSERLGTGQLYF. CDR3 DNA (partial): TGTGCCAGCAGTGAGCGACTTGGGACCGGG.

This clone appeared many times. Gene names and germline refer to mouse. The sequenced fragment ends 4 residues before the CDR3 boundary, so the rest is inferred from the germline J gene. This chain links TRBV19 with TRBJ1-1, with D possibly TRBD1 on 6 matching bases. The CDR3 runs 15 residues. The germline V gene has CDR1 FNHDT and CDR2 SITEND (reference sequence). The V and J ends lost 2 bases and 1 base respectively, with 12 bases between them. The covered CDR3 bases are TGTGCCAGCAGTATCGGGGGAGGGGGAAACACA. Its protein product is CASSIGGGGNT. The CDR3 in its entirety is CASSIGGGGNTEVFF.

This clone has a handful of counts. Gene names are the mouse ones. The read stops 4 residues short of the end of the CDR3; the missing end is completed from the germline J gene. The chain employs TRBV13-3 and TRBJ2-7, with 9 positions matching TRBD2. The CDR3 covers 13 residues. Germline V gene lookup returns CDR1 NNHDY and CDR2 SYVADS. The CDR3 loop is CASSGTGVYEQYF. The DNA read from the CDR3 is TGTGCCAGCAGTGGGACTGGGGTTTAT.

In its sample, this clone was seen many times. Each gene name is a mouse one. The CDR3 extends 4 residues past the end of the read, so its final part is completed from the germline J gene. The chain joins TRBV13-3 to TRBJ2-1; 10 bases fit TRBD1. CDR3 size: 13 residues. CDR1 NNHDY and CDR2 SYVADS come from the germline V gene. Trimming removed 6 bases from V and 4 bases from J; junction bases left unmatched: 1. The DNA read from the CDR3 is TGTGCCAGCAAGGGACAGGGGTATGCT. Translation: CASKGQGYA. The entire CDR3 protein is CASKGQGYAEQFF.

There are a few counts of this clone. Genes and germline come from the mouse. The CDR3 spells CAWGTGGTEVFF. The part of the CDR3 DNA that was read is TGTGCCTGGGGGACAGGGGGCACA. V gene TRBV31 combines with J gene TRBJ1-1; 11 bases line up with TRBD1. The read halts 4 residues ahead of the CDR3 end, with the missing end drawn from the germline J gene. This CDR3 region has 12 residues. Germline CDR1 GKSSPN, CDR2 SITVG. V was pared by 5 bases and J by 4 bases, with 0 bases of the junction left unmatched.

This clone came up many times. The gene names given are mouse names. The read terminates 4 residues ahead of where the CDR3 ends, so the germline J gene completes it. The chain combines TRBV13-3 with TRBJ2-2; TRBD2 matches 12 bases. The CDR3 totals 16 residues. Unmatched junction bases numbered 0, after V lost 3 bases and J lost 0 bases. Germline CDR1 and CDR2: NNHDY and SYVADS. The CDR3 spells CASSGDWGANTGQLYF. The CDR3 DNA, read in part, is TGTGCCAGCAGTGGGGACTGGGGGGCAAACACCGGG.

This clone appeared many times. The germline and genes are mouse ones. The CDR3 end lies 4 residues beyond the end of the read and is filled in from the germline J gene. The chain joins TRBV13-3 to TRBJ1-1; unclear D gene. This CDR3 contains 11 residues. The germline CDR1 and CDR2 sequences are NNHDY and SYVADS. Deletions cut 4 bases from V and 3 bases from J, with 4 bases between. The covered CDR3 bases are TGTGCCAGCAGTTGGGACACA. Protein product: CASSWDT. Given in full, the CDR3 is CASSWDTEVFF.

This clone is classed as medium-sized. Genes and germline are mouse. The read gets to within 4 residues of the CDR3 end, and the germline J gene fills in the rest. The chain couples TRBV13-3 to TRBJ2-3, with a possible D match to TRBD1 (6 bases). The CDR3 length is 17 residues. Between the trimmed V and J ends, which lost 0 bases and 0 bases, there was a span of 14 bases. From germline, CDR1 is NNHDY and CDR2 SYVADS. CDR3 DNA (partial): TGTGCCAGCAGTGATGCCCGGGACAAAGCTAGTGCAGAA. It is translated as CASSDARDKASAE. The complete CDR3 protein is CASSDARDKASAETLYF.

This clone is deemed medium-sized. Gene labels here are mouse ones. The CDR3 loop is CASSPRWGVRAETLYF. The part of the CDR3 DNA that was read is TGTGCCAGCAGCCCCAGGTGGGGGGTTAGAGCAGAA. The gene calls are TRBV14 and TRBJ2-3, with 7 nucleotides matching TRBD2. The read ends 4 residues before the CDR3 terminus; that terminus is restored from the germline J gene. After removal of 5 bases from V and 3 bases from J, the junction contained 12 bases not matched to a gene. Germline V gene data show CDR1 as SGHDT and CDR2 as FRDEAV. The length of the CDR3 is 16 residues.

The sample holds many counts of this clone. All gene names here are mouse names. With the read ending 4 residues before the CDR3 end, the germline J gene is used to fill in that end. The V and J genes are TRBV19 and TRBJ2-2; D is undetermined. This CDR3 is built from 14 residues. Trimming removed 2 bases from V and 0 bases from J, with 5 bases in between. In germline, CDR1 is FNHDT, CDR2 SITEND (reference sequence). The CDR3 spells CASSIVSNTGQLYF. The DNA read from the CDR3 is TGTGCCAGCAGTATTGTGTCAAACACCGGG.

The sample holds many counts of this clone. Here the gene names and germline are mouse. The missing CDR3 end, 4 residues past where the read stops, is filled in from the germline J gene. J is TRBJ2-5 and V is TRBV13-2, with D maybe TRBD1 (6 bases). This CDR3 is built from 13 residues. The germline CDR1 and CDR2 sequences are NNHNN and SYGAGS (reference sequence). The CDR3 loop is CASGDRGGDTQYF. Partial CDR3 DNA: TGTGCCAGCGGTGACAGGGGAGGAGAC.

In its sample, this clone was seen many times. Gene names are the mouse ones. The CDR3 goes on 4 residues after the read ends, and that part is filled in from the germline J gene. The chain employs TRBV1 and TRBJ1-1; 10 positions agree with TRBD1. There are 13 residues in the CDR3. CDR1 is NSQYPW, CDR2 LRSPGD, per germline (reference sequence). The DNA read from the CDR3 is TGCACCTGCAGTCCGGGACAGGGGCCA. The encoded protein is CTCSPGQGP. The CDR3, in full, reads CTCSPGQGPEVFF.

This clone was picked up many times. Mouse names are used for the genes. With the read ending 4 residues before the CDR3 end, the germline J gene is used to fill in that end. J is TRBJ1-2 and V is TRBV1, with 9 bases lining up with TRBD1. In germline, CDR1 is NSQYPW, CDR2 LRSPGD (reference sequence). The CDR3 contains 16 residues. The junction had 3 bases not matched to a gene; V was cut back by 1 base and J by 0 bases. CDR3 bases read: TGCACCTGCAGTGCAGGGAGACAGGGGGCAAACTCC. Translating gives CTCSAGRQGANS. The whole CDR3 is CTCSAGRQGANSDYTF.

This clone came up many times. Germline and genes here are mouse. Read sequence stops 4 residues before the CDR3 end, and the germline J gene provides the missing end. The sample carries other DNA sequences with the same CDR3. The V gene is TRBV13-3, the J gene TRBJ1-1, with D perhaps TRBD1 (5 bases). Trimming took 1 base from V and 2 from J, leaving 9 bases between them. The CDR3 loop spans 14 amino acids. The germline V gene encodes CDR1 NNHDY and CDR2 SYVADS. Incomplete CDR3 DNA: TGTGCCAGCAGTGATCCAGGGTCCAACACA. Amino acid sequence: CASSDPGSNT. The complete CDR3 sequence is CASSDPGSNTEVFF.

This clone showed up many times. Gene names are the mouse ones. The read ends 4 residues early relative to the CDR3; the germline J gene fills the gap. The V and J genes are TRBV19 and TRBJ2-3, with TRBD2 identical over 10 bases. This CDR3 region has 16 residues. After removal of 3 bases from V and 0 bases from J, the junction contained 4 bases not matched to a gene. Germline V lookup: CDR1 FNHDT, CDR2 SITEND (reference sequence). The sequenced CDR3 bases are TGTGCCAGCAGTACCGCGGGACTGGGGAGTGCAGAA. The encoded protein is CASSTAGLGSAE. The full CDR3 protein is CASSTAGLGSAETLYF.

There are a few counts of this clone. Gene names follow the mouse nomenclature. The CDR3 goes on 4 residues after the read ends, and that part is filled in from the germline J gene. The gene calls are TRBV13-3 and TRBJ2-7; 11 nucleotides align to TRBD2. Unmatched junction bases numbered 5, after V lost 6 bases and J lost 3 bases. Germline assignment: CDR1 NNHDY and CDR2 SYVADS. The CDR3 runs 14 residues. CDR3 region: CASTGLGGLYEQYF. CDR3 DNA (partial): TGTGCCAGCACTGGACTGGGGGGTCTCTAT.

This clone was observed at least ten times. Gene names and germline match the mouse. The read terminates 4 residues ahead of where the CDR3 ends, so the germline J gene completes it. The V gene is TRBV13-2, the J gene TRBJ2-2; 9 nucleotides align to TRBD1. CDR1 and CDR2 (germline): NNHNN, SYGAGS (reference sequence). J lost 4 bases, V lost 5 bases, and 3 bases had no gene match. The CDR3 totals 14 residues. The part of the CDR3 DNA that was read is TGTGCCAGCGGGGACAGGGGTGGCACCGGG. Protein: CASGDRGGTG. The full CDR3 protein is CASGDRGGTGQLYF.

This clone was detected ten times or more. The gene names given are mouse names. The read stops 4 residues short of the end of the CDR3; the missing end is completed from the germline J gene. The chain uses TRBV13-2 and TRBJ2-3; 10 nucleotides line up with TRBD2. With 3 bases clipped from V and 1 base from J, the junction kept 5 bases outside the gene matches. Germline-derived CDR1 and CDR2 are NNHNN and SYGAGS (reference sequence). The CDR3 length is 16 residues. The CDR3 region is CASGGWGGGGAETLYF. The sequenced CDR3 bases are TGTGCCAGCGGTGGCTGGGGGGGCGGGGGTGCAGAA.

As concerns this clone: The genes are named according to mouse. The CDR3 end is not reached by the read, which stops 4 residues before it; the germline J gene fills it in. The chain has TRBV13-3 and TRBJ2-7, with 7 bases aligning to TRBD2. CDR1 and CDR2 (germline): NNHDY, SYVADS. The CDR3 sequence is 13 residues long. Trimming at V came to 7 bases and at J to 0 bases, leaving 4 bases not matched to a gene. The CDR3 DNA, read in part, is TGTGCCAGCTATGGGGGGAACTCCTAT. Amino acids: CASYGGNSY. The entire CDR3 protein reads CASYGGNSYEQYF.

In its sample, this clone was seen many times. Gene names are mouse gene names. The read ends 4 residues before the CDR3 terminus; that terminus is restored from the germline J gene. The J gene is TRBJ2-7, the V gene TRBV5; TRBD2 agrees at 9 bases. The CDR3 runs to 18 residues. Germline CDR1 is LGHNA and CDR2 is YNLKQL (reference sequence). The V gene end was trimmed by 0 bases and the J gene end by 0 bases; junction bases not matched to a gene: 9. CDR3 loop: CASSQDLPWGGSSYEQYF. CDR3 DNA (partial): TGTGCCAGCAGCCAAGATCTTCCCTGGGGGGGGAGCTCCTAT.

The sample holds many counts of this clone. These gene names are mouse names. The CDR3 spells CASSFLTGGASQNTLYF. The sequenced part of the CDR3 DNA is TGTGCCAGCAGCTTCTTGACTGGGGGGGCGAGTCAAAAC. The gene calls are TRBV5 and TRBJ2-4; 12 bases fit TRBD2. The CDR3 is cut off 4 residues early in the read; its end comes from the germline J gene. CDR1 and CDR2 from the germline V gene are LGHNA and YNLKQL (reference sequence). With 5 bases clipped from V and 0 bases from J, the junction kept 6 bases outside the gene matches. This CDR3 comprises 17 residues.

This clone was recorded many times. Gene names refer to mouse genes. The read terminates 4 residues before the CDR3 end, so the remaining end is supplied by the germline J gene. This chain uses TRBV19 with TRBJ2-7; the match to TRBD2 covers 8 bases. CDR3 length: 13 amino acids. Germline-derived CDR1 and CDR2 are FNHDT and SITEND (reference sequence). The CDR3 DNA, read in part, is TGTGCCAGCAGTCGGGACTGGAAGAAT. This translates into CASSRDWKN. The CDR3 in full is CASSRDWKNEQYF. Using reference TRBV19 and TRBJ2-7 for the parts outside the CDR3, the full variable domain is GGIITQTPKFLIGQEGQKLTLKCQQNFNHDTMYWYRQDSGKGLRLIYYSITENDLQKGDLSEGYDASREKKSSFSLTVTSAQKNEMAVFLCASSRDWKNEQYFGPGTRLTVL.

This clone has a handful of counts. Gene and germline names: mouse. The read halts 4 residues ahead of the CDR3 end, with the missing end drawn from the germline J gene. V and J are TRBV5 and TRBJ2-1, with TRBD1 matching 10 bases. The CDR3 spans 15 residues. Germline CDR1 LGHNA, CDR2 YNLKQL (reference sequence). Partial CDR3 DNA: TGTGCCAGCAGCCCCGGGACAGGGGAAAACTCT. Its protein is CASSPGTGENS. In full, the CDR3 reads CASSPGTGENSEQFF.